This TCR beta chain emerged from a study of prognosis after radiotherapy for stage I lung cancer (dated by TCRdb to the early 2020s). The study in broad terms: Between early 2018 and 2019, nineteen stage I NSCLC patients were enrolled in Nanjing, China. There were around 15 patients with newly diagnosed primary stage I lung tumors and a handful of patients with oligometastatic NSCLC after surgical resection of the primary tumor. All patients were considered medically inoperable, owing to comorbidities in roughly 11 and refusal of surgery in seven or eight. After SBRT, distant metastases developed in about 20% of the 19 patients at a median of 7 months, while the remaining 15 patients had no significant progression. Using image-guided IMRT or VMAT, SBRT was delivered in 3 to 5 fractions at a biologically effective dose of at least 100 Gy. The study profiled peripheral blood TCR beta repertoires from stage I NSCLC patients before and after stereotactic body radiotherapy and related them to distant failure. SBRT was not combined with any concurrent therapy in any patient. The study sequenced 38 blood samples from 19 patients, one before and one after SBRT per patient. Tumor histology was squamous cell carcinoma in six or seven patients and adenocarcinoma in roughly 12. Ages in the cohort of approximately 14 men and more than five women ranged from about 50 to 84 years, with a median of 74. The investigation overall reported the following: Unique TCR clone counts fell after SBRT (median about 9,800 before versus several thousand after; Wilcoxon paired P=0.011). No determination of tumor specificity was made for expanded TCR clones. The study was limited by the small cohort and short follow-up, and independent validation of the study findings is required. No adjustment for multiple comparisons was applied to any of the reported P values. Post-SBRT Shannon entropy and its change from baseline were lower in patients who developed distant metastases; baseline Shannon entropy was not associated with metastases. TRBV and TRBJ usage frequencies reportedly differed by metastasis status, in two V genes at baseline and in fewer than ten V and two J genes after SBRT.

Deletion took 4 bases off V and 9 bases off J, with a span of 7 bases between the germline ends. The CDR3 measures 11 amino acids from cysteine to phenylalanine. The DNA shown is the 33-base CDR3, in frame from base 1. On this clonotype itself: The target of this receptor is not known. One base away there is no much larger clone; base qualities are not given.

Two rounds of multiplex PCR on genomic DNA were used to amplify the TCR beta CDR3 region. The first PCR round used primers specific to each TRBV and TRBJ gene, with sequences filed in Chinese patent CN105087789A. Universal primers were used in the second PCR round. The Roche High Pure PCR Template Preparation Kit was used to extract genomic DNA from frozen PBMCs. Libraries were sequenced paired-end with 151 bp reads on an Illumina HiSeq 3000. Regarding the original processing steps: CutAdapt was used to remove raw reads lacking the multiplex PCR primer sequences. Using PEAR, the high-quality paired reads were merged into contigs. By alignment to reference sequences, MiXCR assigned TRB V, D and J gene segments to each contig. To remove sequencing errors, CDR3 sequences were clustered according to base quality and sequence similarity. Diversity was measured as Shannon entropy normalized by the natural log of productive TCR sequence number. One minus Shannon entropy divided by the natural log of the number of unique clonotypes was used as the definition of clonality. Progression-free survival cut-offs for repertoire metrics were chosen using the Youden index of ROC curves, with analyses run in R 3.5.3. TCRdb applied fastp at Q25 and MiXCR to the public reads, then kept only in-frame beta chains. Rows with a matching CDR3 protein are joined into one entry that keeps the most common DNA and genes. In this record, the V and J calls reflect TCRdb's handling and not the investigators' own analysis. This sample holds fewer than 20,000 distinct CDR3 sequences; approximately 50% were observed only once. Roughly 26% of the sample is taken by the ten largest.

All patients had node-negative disease on CT and PET/CT, and none had a history of other malignancies or had previously received chemotherapy or radiotherapy. Roughly 6 milliliters of peripheral venous blood were drawn into EDTA tubes at each of two time points. Ficoll-Paque Plus density-gradient centrifugation was used to isolate PBMCs. Right after collection, samples were placed at -80 degrees C and kept there until analysis. The clonotype was recovered from a donor of 50 years or more with non-small cell lung cancer. The sequence joins TRBV12-3 or TRBV12-4 to TRBJ2-1; TRBD1 might be the D gene, on 5 matching bases. The sequencing here drew on PBMCs, taken before or after stereotactic body radiation therapy (not recorded which). The DNA reads TGTGCCAGCAGTTCAGGGTTTGAGCAGTTCTTC. The encoded protein is CASSSGFEQFF.